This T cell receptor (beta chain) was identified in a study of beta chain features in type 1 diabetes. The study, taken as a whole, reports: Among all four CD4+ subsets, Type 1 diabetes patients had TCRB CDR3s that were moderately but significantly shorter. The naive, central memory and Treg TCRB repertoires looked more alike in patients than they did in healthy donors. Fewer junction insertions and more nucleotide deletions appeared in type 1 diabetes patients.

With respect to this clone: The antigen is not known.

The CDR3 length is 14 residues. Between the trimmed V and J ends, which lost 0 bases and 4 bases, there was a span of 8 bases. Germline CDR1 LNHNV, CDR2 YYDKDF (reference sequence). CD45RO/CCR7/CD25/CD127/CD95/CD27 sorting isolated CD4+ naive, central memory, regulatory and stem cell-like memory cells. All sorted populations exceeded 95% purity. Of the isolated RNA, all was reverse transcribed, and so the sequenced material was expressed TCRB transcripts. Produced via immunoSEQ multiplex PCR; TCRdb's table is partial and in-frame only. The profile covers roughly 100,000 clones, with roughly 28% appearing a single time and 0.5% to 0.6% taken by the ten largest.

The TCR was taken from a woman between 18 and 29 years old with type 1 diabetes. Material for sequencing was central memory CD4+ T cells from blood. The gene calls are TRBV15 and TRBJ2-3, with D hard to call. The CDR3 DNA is TGTGCCACCAGCAGAGATAAGCCACCAGATACGCAGTATTTT. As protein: CATSRDKPPDTQYF.